The sequence of this T cell receptor (beta chain) was determined in a study of blood T cell repertoires in COVID-19. Looking at the study overall: Sites in the United States, Italy and Spain provided acute and convalescent COVID-19 samples. PBMCs, B-cell-depleted T cells, or T cells were the source of the cDNA or gDNA that made up the material.

In the study's own analysis: It was from reference gene primer amplification that nucleated cell counts were estimated. The assay was immunoSEQ multiplex PCR, and TCRdb's table has in-frame clones only and misses some. The V and J calls and the clone size are those of that table, but D and trimming were determined from the DNA. The table has about 240,000 clones, around 80% seen once; the top ten hold roughly 3.4%. Germline values: CDR1 MNHEY, CDR2 SVGAGI. The CDR3 has 14 residues. Trimming took off 8 bases at V and 7 bases at J, with 18 bases between the two ends. The receptor was derived from a woman between 18 and 30 years old with acute or convalescent COVID-19. The sequenced material came from peripheral blood. This chain links TRBV6-5 with TRBJ1-5, with D possibly being TRBD1 (6 bases). CDR3 sequence (DNA): TGTGCCAGCGGGGTCCAGACAGGCGAGCAGCCCCAGCATTTT. Protein product: CASGVQTGEQPQHF.